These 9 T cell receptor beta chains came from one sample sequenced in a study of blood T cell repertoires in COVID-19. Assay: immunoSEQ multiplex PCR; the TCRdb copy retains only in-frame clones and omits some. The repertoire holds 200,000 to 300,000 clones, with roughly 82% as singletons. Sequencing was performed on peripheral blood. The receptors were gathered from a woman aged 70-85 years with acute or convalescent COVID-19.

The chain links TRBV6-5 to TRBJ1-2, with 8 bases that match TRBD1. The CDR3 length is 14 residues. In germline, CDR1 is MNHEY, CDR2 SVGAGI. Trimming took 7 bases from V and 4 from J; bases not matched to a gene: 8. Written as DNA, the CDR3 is TGTGCCAGCACACCGGACAGGGACCCCTATGGCTACACCTTC. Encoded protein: CASTPDRDPYGYTF.

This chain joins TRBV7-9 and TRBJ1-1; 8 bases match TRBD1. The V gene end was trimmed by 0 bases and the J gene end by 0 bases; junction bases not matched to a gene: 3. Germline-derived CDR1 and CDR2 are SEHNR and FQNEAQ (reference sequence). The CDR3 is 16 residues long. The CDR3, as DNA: TGTGCCAGCAGCTTAGCGCCGACAGGGGTGAACACTGAAGCTTTCTTT. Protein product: CASSLAPTGVNTEAFF. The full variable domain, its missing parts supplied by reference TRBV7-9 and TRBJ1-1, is DTGVSQNPRHKITKRGQNVTFRCDPISEHNRLYWYRQTLGQGPEFLTYFQNEAQLEKSRLLSDRFSAERPKGSFSTLEIQRTEQGDSAMYLCASSLAPTGVNTEAFFGQGTRLTVV.

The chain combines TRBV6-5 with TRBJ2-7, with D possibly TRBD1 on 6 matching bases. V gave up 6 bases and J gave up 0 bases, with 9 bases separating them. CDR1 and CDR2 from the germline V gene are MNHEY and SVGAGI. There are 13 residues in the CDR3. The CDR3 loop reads CASSRGFSYEQYF. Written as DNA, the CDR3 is TGTGCCAGCAGCAGGGGCTTCTCCTACGAGCAGTACTTC.

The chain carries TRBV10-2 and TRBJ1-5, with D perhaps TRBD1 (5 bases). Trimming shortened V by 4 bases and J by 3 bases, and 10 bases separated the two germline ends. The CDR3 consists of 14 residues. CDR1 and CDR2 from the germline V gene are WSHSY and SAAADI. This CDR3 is CASSVGGINQPQHF. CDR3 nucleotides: TGCGCCAGCAGTGTTGGGGGGATCAATCAGCCCCAGCATTTT.

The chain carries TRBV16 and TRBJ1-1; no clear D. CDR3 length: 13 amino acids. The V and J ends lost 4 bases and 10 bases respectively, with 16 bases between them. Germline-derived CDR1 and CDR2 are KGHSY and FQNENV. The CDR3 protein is CASSPKLSSLAFF. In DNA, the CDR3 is TGTGCCAGCAGCCCCAAGTTGTCTTCACTAGCTTTCTTT.

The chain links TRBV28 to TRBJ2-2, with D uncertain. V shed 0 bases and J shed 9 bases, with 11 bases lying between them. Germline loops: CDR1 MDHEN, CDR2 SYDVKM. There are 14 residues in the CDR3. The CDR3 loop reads CASSLWGPSRELFF. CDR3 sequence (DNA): TGTGCCAGCAGTTTATGGGGCCCCTCAAGGGAGCTGTTTTTT.

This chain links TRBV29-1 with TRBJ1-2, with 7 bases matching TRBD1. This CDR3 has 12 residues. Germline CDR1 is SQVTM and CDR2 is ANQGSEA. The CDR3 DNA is TGCTCCTTCAGGGGGTCTAACTATGGCTACACCTTC. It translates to CSFRGSNYGYTF.

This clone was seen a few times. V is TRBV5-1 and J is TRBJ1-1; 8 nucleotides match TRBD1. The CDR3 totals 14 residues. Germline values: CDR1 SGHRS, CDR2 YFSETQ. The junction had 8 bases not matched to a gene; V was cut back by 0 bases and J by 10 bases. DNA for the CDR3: TGCGCCAGCAGCTTGGATGGCAGGGGGCGCGGAGCTTTCTTT. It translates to CASSLDGRGRGAFF.

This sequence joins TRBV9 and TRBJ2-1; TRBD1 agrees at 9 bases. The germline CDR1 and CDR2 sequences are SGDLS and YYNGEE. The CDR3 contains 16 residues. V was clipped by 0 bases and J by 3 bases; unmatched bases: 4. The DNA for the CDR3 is TGTGCCAGCAGCGTAGCAGGGACAGGGATCTACAATGAGCAGTTCTTC. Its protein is CASSVAGTGIYNEQFF.